Shown below are 31 T cell receptor beta chains from a single sample sequenced in a study of OX40 agonist ivuxolimab in advanced cancers. TCRdb's table, derived via immunoSEQ multiplex PCR, lists solely in-frame clones and lacks some. The table has around 60,000 clones, 89% seen once. The source material was CD4+ or CD8+ T cells sorted from blood, sampled in a trial of the OX40 agonist ivuxolimab. The receptors stem from an adult with an advanced solid tumor such as melanoma, head and neck, liver or kidney cancer.

The chain couples TRBV2 to TRBJ2-7; TRBD1 agrees at 7 bases. J lost 5 bases, V lost 7 bases, and 17 bases had no gene match. CDR1 and CDR2 (germline): SNHLY, FYNNEI. The CDR3 is 16 amino acids. CDR3 in amino acids: CASIKRGQLKTHEQYF. The CDR3 DNA is TGTGCCAGCATTAAAAGGGGGCAATTAAAGACCCACGAGCAGTACTTC.

The chain carries TRBV27 and TRBJ2-7; no reliable D call. The CDR3 consists of 15 residues. Germline-derived CDR1 and CDR2 are MNHEY and SMNVEV (reference sequence). Deletions cut 5 bases from V and 0 bases from J, with 14 bases between. CDR3 protein: CASSPRSVTSYEQYF. CDR3 bases: TGTGCCAGCAGTCCTAGGTCGGTAACCTCCTACGAGCAGTACTTC.

The rearrangement uses TRBV7-2 and TRBJ2-5; no clear D gene. The V end lost 5 bases, the J end lost 6 bases, and 10 bases lay between the germline ends. In germline, CDR1 is SGHTA, CDR2 FQGNSA. The CDR3 contains 12 residues. The CDR3 protein is CASSPLTQTQYF. The CDR3 DNA reads TGTGCCAGCAGCCCCCTTACGCAGACCCAGTACTTC.

The genes are TRBV25-1 and TRBJ1-5; D is undetermined. Germline V CDR1 and CDR2: MGHDK, SYGVNS. V was trimmed by 10 bases and J by 0 bases, leaving 4 bases between them. CDR3 length: 11 amino acids. CDR3 coding DNA: TGTGCCACCTGTAGCAATCAGCCCCAGCATTTT. This sequence encodes CATCSNQPQHF.

The J gene is TRBJ2-2, the V gene TRBV27; 10 bases match TRBD2. The ends lost 8 bases at V and 0 bases at J; junction bases unmatched: 9. The CDR3 covers 17 residues. CDR1 is MNHEY and CDR2 is SMNVEV in the germline V gene (reference sequence). The CDR3 bases are TGTGCCAGCGCAACGGGACTAGCGCCCGCGAACACCGGGGAGCTGTTTTTT. This encodes CASATGLAPANTGELFF.

V and J are TRBV18 and TRBJ2-2, with D perhaps matching TRBD1 or TRBD2 (5 bases each). The CDR3 sequence is 14 residues long. Germline V gene sequence: CDR1 KGHSH, CDR2 LQKENI. V shed 3 bases and J shed 6 bases, with 11 bases lying between them. The CDR3 sequence: CASSPPVGAGELFF. Written as DNA, the CDR3 is TGTGCCAGCTCACCCCCAGTGGGGGCCGGGGAGCTGTTTTTT.

The rearrangement links TRBV6-5 to TRBJ2-4, with a weak D call TRBD1 (5 bases). This CDR3 spans 15 amino acids. V was shortened by 7 bases and J by 4 bases, with 17 bases between the two germline ends. CDR1 and CDR2 (germline): MNHEY, SVGAGI. CDR3 DNA: TGTGCCAGCACCCAGGGCTCTTGGGGAAAAAACATTCAGTACTTC. Encoded protein: CASTQGSWGKNIQYF.

This CDR3 is CASSLGQPGLYYEQYF. CDR3 nucleotide sequence: TGTGCCAGCAGCTTAGGCCAGCCGGGACTCTACTACGAGCAGTACTTC. The chain links TRBV7-2 to TRBJ2-7; tentatively, D is TRBD2 (6 bases). The V gene's germline CDR1 is SGHTA and CDR2 FQGNSA. V lost 1 base, J lost 3 bases, and 16 bases lay in between. The CDR3 has 16 residues.

The genes are TRBV28 and TRBJ2-1; D unclear. Per the germline V gene, CDR1 is MDHEN and CDR2 is SYDVKM. Trimming removed 3 bases from V and 8 bases from J, with 17 bases in between. The CDR3 has 15 amino acids. CDR3 in amino acids: CASSFETHLFYEQFF. CDR3 DNA sequence: TGTGCCAGCAGTTTTGAGACCCATTTGTTTTATGAGCAGTTCTTC.

This chain joins TRBV27 and TRBJ2-1; D not resolved. There are 14 residues in the CDR3. V gave up 6 bases and J gave up 0 bases, with 9 bases separating them. From germline, CDR1 is MNHEY and CDR2 SMNVEV (reference sequence). CDR3 bases: TGTGCCAGCAGCGCCCGAAGCTCCTACAATGAGCAGTTCTTC. Translated: CASSARSSYNEQFF.

The chain carries TRBV27 and TRBJ2-7; D is possibly TRBD2 (5 bases). CDR1 is MNHEY, CDR2 SMNVEV, per germline (reference sequence). This CDR3 spans 15 amino acids. V was pared by 5 bases and J by 3 bases, with 17 bases between. For the CDR3, the DNA is TGTGCCAGCAGTGCCCTACTAGGAGGACGCTACGAGCAGTACTTC. It translates to CASSALLGGRYEQYF.

The chain couples TRBV19 to TRBJ1-1; 8 positions agree with TRBD1. From germline, CDR1 is LNHDA and CDR2 SQIVND (reference sequence). The CDR3 has 13 amino acids. V lost 7 bases to trimming and J lost 12 bases; unmatched junction nucleotides: 13. The CDR3, as DNA: TGTGCCAGTATTCACCCAGGGGGCGCGGTATCTTTCTTT. It is translated as CASIHPGGAVSFF.

In nucleotides, the CDR3 is TGTGCCAGCAGCCCAGCAAGGGACAATGAGCAGTTCTTC. This translates into CASSPARDNEQFF. The V call is TRBV7-9, the J call TRBJ2-1; D gene uncertain. The CDR3 has 13 residues. V dropped 5 bases and J dropped 5 bases, with 10 bases sitting between them. CDR1 SEHNR and CDR2 FQNEAQ come from the germline V gene (reference sequence).

The V gene is TRBV28, the J gene TRBJ2-1; D remains unclear. V was shortened by 6 bases and J by 9 bases, with 9 bases between the two germline ends. The CDR3 loop spans 11 amino acids. Germline V gene lookup returns CDR1 MDHEN and CDR2 SYDVKM. CDR3 sequence: CASSYSLEQFF. CDR3 coding DNA: TGTGCCAGCAGCTATAGTCTTGAGCAGTTCTTC.

The chain links TRBV11-2 to TRBJ2-5; unclear D gene. The CDR3 covers 15 residues. V lost 0 bases, J lost 2 bases, and 10 bases lay in between. Per the germline V gene, CDR1 is SGHAT and CDR2 is FQNNGV. CDR3 in DNA: TGTGCCAGCAGCTTAGATTGGGCAGTACAAGAGACCCAGTACTTC. Translation: CASSLDWAVQETQYF.

The J gene is TRBJ2-3, the V gene TRBV15, with no clear D. Trimming removed 5 bases from V and 2 bases from J, with 17 bases in between. This CDR3 region has 16 residues. The germline gives CDR1 LNHNV, CDR2 YYDKDF (reference sequence). CDR3 nucleotides: TGTGCCACCAGCCTGAGGCAGTCTTATTACACAGATACGCAGTATTTT. Amino acid sequence: CATSLRQSYYTDTQYF.

Only a few counts were recorded for this clone. The V gene is TRBV6-4, the J gene TRBJ1-1; D remains unclear. CDR1 and CDR2 from the germline V gene are MRHNA and SNTAGT. V was clipped by 0 bases and J by 7 bases, with 9 bases between them. The CDR3 is 13 residues long. This CDR3 is CASSDSPGSEAFF. In DNA form, the CDR3 reads TGTGCCAGCAGTGACTCCCCCGGGAGTGAAGCTTTCTTT.

This chain joins TRBV28 and TRBJ2-5, with a weak D call TRBD1 (5 bases). The DNA end favors TRBJ2-7, so the J call may be wrong. The CDR3 is made up of 12 amino acids. Per germline, CDR1 MDHEN and CDR2 SYDVKM. For the CDR3, the DNA is TGTGCCAGCAGTTCTCAGGGCCACGAGCAGTACTTC. This encodes CASSSQGHEQYF.

J is TRBJ2-5 and V is TRBV15; D call uncertain. The CDR3 runs to 14 residues. Looked up from germline, CDR1 is LNHNV and CDR2 is YYDKDF (reference sequence). V was clipped by 1 base and J by 2 bases, with 8 bases between them. The CDR3 DNA reads as TGTGCCACCAGCAGAGTTGACGAACAAGAGACCCAGTACTTC. Translation gives CATSRVDEQETQYF.

J is TRBJ1-1 and V is TRBV6-5; a weak D match, TRBD1 (5 bases). The CDR3 contains 15 residues. Germline-derived CDR1 and CDR2 are MNHEY and SVGAGI. The ends were cut back, 0 bases at V and 0 bases at J, with 8 bases in the middle. The CDR3: CASSYSPDMNTEAFF. The CDR3 bases are TGTGCCAGCAGTTACTCCCCGGACATGAACACTGAAGCTTTCTTT.

The V call is TRBV6-5, the J call TRBJ2-2, with D perhaps given as TRBD1 or TRBD2 (5 bases each). The V end lost 0 bases, the J end lost 7 bases, and 12 bases lay between the germline ends. Germline V gene sequence: CDR1 MNHEY, CDR2 SVGAGI. The CDR3 sequence is 15 residues long. The CDR3 DNA follows: TGTGCCAGCAGTTACTCCCCCAGGGCGGGCGGGGAGCTGTTTTTT. Translating gives CASSYSPRAGGELFF.

J is TRBJ1-2 and V is TRBV6-4; D unclear. The CDR3 extends over 15 amino acids. Between the trimmed V and J ends, which lost 0 bases and 4 bases, there was a span of 12 bases. From germline, CDR1 is MRHNA and CDR2 SNTAGT. CDR3 sequence: CASSDSRAPLYGYTF. The CDR3 DNA reads as TGTGCCAGCAGTGACTCGAGGGCACCACTCTATGGCTACACCTTC.

The V call is TRBV28, the J call TRBJ2-1, with a tentative D call TRBD2 (5 bases). V lost 4 bases, J lost 0 bases, and 19 bases lay in between. The germline gives CDR1 MDHEN, CDR2 SYDVKM. CDR3 size: 18 residues. CDR3 in DNA: TGTGCCAGCAGTTCCCCCCGTTGGGAGCGGACCTCCTACAATGAGCAGTTCTTC. This codes for CASSSPRWERTSYNEQFF.

CDR3 region: CASLDGNYGYTF. The CDR3, as DNA: TGCGCCAGTCTGGACGGTAACTATGGCTACACCTTC. The chain carries TRBV10-2 and TRBJ1-2; D is ambiguous. Trimming shortened V by 9 bases and J by 1 base, and 9 bases separated the two germline ends. The length of the CDR3 is 12 residues. Germline CDR1 is WSHSY and CDR2 is SAAADI.

The chain joins TRBV6-1 to TRBJ2-7; D is unresolved. V dropped 2 bases and J dropped 2 bases, with 13 bases sitting between them. CDR1 and CDR2 from the germline V gene are MNHNS and SASEGT. The CDR3 is made up of 15 amino acids. CDR3 loop: CASSELVGSAYEQYF. In DNA form, the CDR3 reads TGTGCCAGCAGTGAATTGGTGGGCAGCGCCTACGAGCAGTACTTC.

The count of this clone is one. V and J are TRBV19 and TRBJ1-1; D remains ambiguous. The CDR3 has 14 amino acids. Trimming removed 6 bases from V and 5 bases from J, with 16 bases in between. Looked up from germline, CDR1 is LNHDA and CDR2 is SQIVND (reference sequence). The CDR3 here is CASSFTLGMTEAFF. In DNA, the CDR3 is TGTGCCAGTAGCTTTACCCTTGGGATGACTGAAGCTTTCTTT.

The chain is built from TRBV28 and TRBJ2-2; D remains unclear. V was pared by 2 bases and J by 0 bases, with 7 bases between. CDR1 is MDHEN and CDR2 is SYDVKM in the germline V gene. The CDR3 is 15 residues long. CDR3 coding DNA: TGTGCCAGCAGTTTAGGGATAGCGAACACCGGGGAGCTGTTTTTT. Translating it yields CASSLGIANTGELFF.

The chain recombines TRBV11-2 with TRBJ1-2, with D possibly matching TRBD1 (6 bases). V was shortened by 0 bases and J by 4 bases, with 15 bases between the two germline ends. CDR1 SGHAT and CDR2 FQNNGV come from the germline V gene. The CDR3 runs to 16 residues. The CDR3 sequence is CASSLDSSGAPYGYTF. CDR3 in DNA: TGTGCCAGCAGCTTAGACTCTTCAGGGGCACCCTATGGCTACACCTTC.

CDR3 DNA sequence: TGTGCCAGCAGTGACTCCTACGAGCAGTACTTC. The encoded protein is CASSDSYEQYF. This chain connects TRBV6-4 to TRBJ2-7; D is ambiguous. The CDR3 contains 11 residues. Trimming cost V 0 bases and J 3 bases, with 0 bases left between them. Germline V lookup: CDR1 MRHNA, CDR2 SNTAGT.

The J gene is TRBJ2-5, the V gene TRBV15; D call uncertain. The CDR3 is 14 residues long. CDR1 and CDR2 from the germline V gene are LNHNV and YYDKDF (reference sequence). Trimming left V 0 bases short and J 1 base short, with 6 bases between. The CDR3 loop is CATSRDRLQETQYF. The DNA for the CDR3 is TGTGCCACCAGCAGAGATAGGCTCCAAGAGACCCAGTACTTC. Together with reference TRBV15 and TRBJ2-5, the CDR3 gives the full variable domain: DAMVIQNPRYQVTQFGKPVTLSCSQTLNHNVMYWYQQKSSQAPKLLFHYYDKDFNNEADTPDNFQSRRPNTSFCFLDIRSPGLGDTAMYLCATSRDRLQETQYFGPGTRLLVL.

This chain uses TRBV7-2 with TRBJ2-2; no clear D gene. Trimming removed 4 bases at V and 0 bases at J, with 12 bases between. CDR1 is SGHTA, CDR2 FQGNSA, per germline. The CDR3 has 16 amino acids. The CDR3 loop reads CASSSPMSPNTGELFF. In DNA form, the CDR3 reads TGTGCCAGCAGCTCCCCGATGTCACCGAACACCGGGGAGCTGTTTTTT.